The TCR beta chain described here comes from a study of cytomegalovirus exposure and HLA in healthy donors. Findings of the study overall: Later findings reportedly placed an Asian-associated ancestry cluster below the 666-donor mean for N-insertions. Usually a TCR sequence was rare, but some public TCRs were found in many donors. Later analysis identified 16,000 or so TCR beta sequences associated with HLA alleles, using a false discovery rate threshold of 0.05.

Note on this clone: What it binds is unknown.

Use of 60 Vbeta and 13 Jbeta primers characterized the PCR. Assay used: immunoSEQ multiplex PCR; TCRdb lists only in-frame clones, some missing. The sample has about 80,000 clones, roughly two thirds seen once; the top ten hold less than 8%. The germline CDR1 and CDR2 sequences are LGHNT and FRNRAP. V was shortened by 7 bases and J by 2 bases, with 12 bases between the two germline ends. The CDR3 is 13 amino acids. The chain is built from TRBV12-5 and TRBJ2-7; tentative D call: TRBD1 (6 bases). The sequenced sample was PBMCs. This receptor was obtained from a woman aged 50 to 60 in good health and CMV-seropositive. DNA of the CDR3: TGTGCTAGTGCCTTCGACAGGACCTACGAGCAGTACTTC. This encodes CASAFDRTYEQYF. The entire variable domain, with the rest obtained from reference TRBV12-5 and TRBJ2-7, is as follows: DARVTQTPRHKVTEMGQEVTMRCQPILGHNTVFWYRQTMMQGLELLAYFRNRAPLDDSGMPKDRFSAEMPDATLATLKIQPSEPRDSAVYFCASAFDRTYEQYFGPGTRLTVT.